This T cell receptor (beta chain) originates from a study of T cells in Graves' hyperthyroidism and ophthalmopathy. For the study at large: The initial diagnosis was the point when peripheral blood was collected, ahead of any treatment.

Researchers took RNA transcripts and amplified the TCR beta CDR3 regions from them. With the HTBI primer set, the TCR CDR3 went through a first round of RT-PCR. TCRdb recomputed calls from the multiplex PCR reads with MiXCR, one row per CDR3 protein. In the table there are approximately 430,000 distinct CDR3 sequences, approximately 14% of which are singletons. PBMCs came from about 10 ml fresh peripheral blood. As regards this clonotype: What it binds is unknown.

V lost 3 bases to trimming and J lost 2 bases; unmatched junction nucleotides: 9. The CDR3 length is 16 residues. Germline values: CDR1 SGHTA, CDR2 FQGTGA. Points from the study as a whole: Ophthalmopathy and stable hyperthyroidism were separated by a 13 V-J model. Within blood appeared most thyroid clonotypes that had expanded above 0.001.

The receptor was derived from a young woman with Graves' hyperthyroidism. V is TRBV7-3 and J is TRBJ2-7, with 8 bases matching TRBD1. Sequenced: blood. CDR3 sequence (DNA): TGTGCCAGCAGCTTCCCTCGGGACAGGATAACCTACGAGCAGTACTTC. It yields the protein CASSFPRDRITYEQYF.